Described below is a single T cell receptor beta chain sequence and its context. Antigen specificity is unknown. Assay: immunoSEQ multiplex PCR; the TCRdb copy retains only in-frame clones and omits some. This sample has 95,000 to 110,000 clones, with about 93% found just once. This entry comes from a study of siplizumab effects on memory and regulatory T cells. Study results and caveats: The drug siplizumab significantly decreased the alloreactive sequences that could be traced to unstimulated CD4+ memory cells. Memory T cells appeared less diverse than naive cells, which seemed to contribute substantially to alloresponse.

V was trimmed by 1 base and J by 0 bases, leaving 12 bases between them. This CDR3 has 16 residues. The germline V gene encodes CDR1 SGHAT and CDR2 FQNNGV. The chain uses TRBV11-2 and TRBJ2-5, with D perhaps TRBD1 or TRBD2 (5 bases each). This TCR was recovered from a human donor in good health. The sample consisted of Tregs sorted from blood. This CDR3 reads CASSLGPGRNQETQYF. The CDR3 DNA follows: TGTGCCAGCAGCTTAGGCCCGGGACGGAACCAAGAGACCCAGTACTTC.